This T cell receptor (beta chain) emerged from a study of PD-1 and CTLA-4 blockade in melanoma. The V end lost 1 base, the J end lost 3 bases, and 27 bases lay between the germline ends. The CDR3 loop spans 20 amino acids. The germline gives CDR1 SGDLS, CDR2 YYNGEE. Repertoires were generated with immunoSEQ multiplex PCR, while TCRdb's copy carries only in-frame clones and drops some. This sample carries 20,000 to 25,000 clones, around 88% of them seen once, and the ten largest clones take 6.5% to 9%. This TCR derives from a human donor with melanoma. Here the sequenced sample was CD8+ T cells from peripheral blood, taken before anti-PD-1 treatment. V gene TRBV9 combines with J gene TRBJ2-3, with D perhaps being TRBD1 or TRBD2 (6 bases each). The CDR3 sequence is CASSVPSGGDTLGPTDTQYF. The CDR3 DNA follows: TGTGCCAGCAGCGTACCCTCCGGGGGCGACACTTTGGGGCCTACAGATACGCAGTATTTT.